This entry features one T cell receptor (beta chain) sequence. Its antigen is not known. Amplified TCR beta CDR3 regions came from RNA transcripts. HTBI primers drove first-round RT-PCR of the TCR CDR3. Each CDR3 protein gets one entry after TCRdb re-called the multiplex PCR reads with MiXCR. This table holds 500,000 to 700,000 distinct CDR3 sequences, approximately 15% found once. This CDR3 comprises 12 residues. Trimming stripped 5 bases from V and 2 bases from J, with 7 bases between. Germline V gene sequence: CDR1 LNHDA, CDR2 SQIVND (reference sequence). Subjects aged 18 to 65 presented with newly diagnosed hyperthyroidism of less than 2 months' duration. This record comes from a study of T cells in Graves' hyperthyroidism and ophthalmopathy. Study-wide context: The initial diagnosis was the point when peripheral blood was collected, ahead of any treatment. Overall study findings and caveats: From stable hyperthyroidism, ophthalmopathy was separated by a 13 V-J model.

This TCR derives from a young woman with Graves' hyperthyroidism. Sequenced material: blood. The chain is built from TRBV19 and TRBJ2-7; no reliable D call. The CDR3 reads CASSSVPYEQYF. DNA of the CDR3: TGTGCCAGTAGTTCCGTCCCCTACGAGCAGTACTTC.